This entry lists 26 T cell receptor beta chains sequenced from one sample in a study of blood T cell repertoires in COVID-19. Profiled with immunoSEQ multiplex PCR; TCRdb holds only in-frame clones, not every one. This table holds fewer than 250,000 clones, 83% found once. The sample consisted of PBMCs or T cells enriched from blood (not recorded which). The receptors originated from a woman between 35 and 50 years old who had been exposed to COVID-19.

The chain employs TRBV6-5 and TRBJ1-4; D may be TRBD1 (6 bases). Germline values: CDR1 MNHEY, CDR2 SVGAGI. Trimming pared 2 bases from V and 7 bases from J, leaving 11 bases between. CDR3 length: 14 residues. The chain's CDR3 is CASSYGGASEKLFF. The CDR3 coding sequence is TGTGCCAGCAGTTACGGGGGGGCGAGTGAAAAACTGTTTTTT.

The chain combines TRBV7-9 with TRBJ2-1; 11 nucleotides match TRBD1. In germline, CDR1 is SEHNR, CDR2 FQNEAQ (reference sequence). This CDR3 comprises 15 residues. V lost 5 bases and J lost 6; bases outside the gene matches: 6. In DNA, the CDR3 is TGTGCCAGCAGCCCAGGACAGGGGGCGCGCAATGAGCAGTTCTTC. Residues: CASSPGQGARNEQFF.

The chain carries TRBV19 and TRBJ1-2; 9 bases agree with TRBD1. The CDR3 has 16 amino acids. V trimming: 0 bases; J trimming: 4 bases; junction bases outside the gene matches: 6. CDR1 is LNHDA, CDR2 SQIVND, per germline (reference sequence). The DNA of the CDR3 is TGTGCCAGTAGTATAGATATTCGGGACAGGGTCTATGGCTACACCTTC. Amino acids: CASSIDIRDRVYGYTF.

This clone was found once. The chain recombines TRBV30 with TRBJ2-7; tentatively, D is TRBD1 (6 bases). The CDR3 is made up of 13 amino acids. V was shortened by 2 bases and J by 7 bases, with 15 bases between the two germline ends. Germline V gene lookup returns CDR1 GTSNPN and CDR2 SVGIG (reference sequence). CDR3 nucleotide sequence: TGTGCCTGGAGTAACAGGGTATCGGGAGAGCAGTACTTC. Encoded protein: CAWSNRVSGEQYF.

This sequence joins TRBV6-2 or TRBV6-3 and TRBJ2-7; unclear D gene. This CDR3 comprises 13 residues. In germline, CDR1 is MNHEY, CDR2 SVGEGT. The ends were cut back, 4 bases at V and 3 bases at J, with 10 bases in the middle. Written as DNA, the CDR3 is TGTGCCAGCAGTTGGAGCGAAGTCTACGAGCAGTACTTC. Its protein product is CASSWSEVYEQYF.

This chain joins TRBV3-1 (or the pseudogene TRBV3-2) and TRBJ1-5; D not certain. Deletions cut 0 bases from V and 3 bases from J, with 9 bases between. Germline CDR1 reads LGHDT; CDR2 reads YNNKEL (reference sequence). There are 15 residues in the CDR3. The CDR3 nucleotides are TGTGCCAGCAGCCAAGATACGAGATACAATCAGCCCCAGCATTTT. This codes for CASSQDTRYNQPQHF.

This clone was seen only once. The DNA for the CDR3 is TGTGCCAGCACCGAAGCAGGGGGCGCCACAGATACGCAGTATTTT. Protein sequence: CASTEAGGATDTQYF. This chain connects TRBV6-6 to TRBJ2-3, with 8 bases lining up with TRBD1. V dropped 7 bases and J dropped 2; count of bases not matched to a gene: 8. This CDR3 region has 15 residues. Germline CDR1 MNHNY, CDR2 SVGAGI (reference sequence).

V is TRBV5-4 and J is TRBJ2-7; 8 bases line up with TRBD2. Germline V CDR1 and CDR2: SGHNT, YYREEE (reference sequence). V shed 3 bases and J 2 bases; nucleotides not matched to a gene: 10. The CDR3 has 16 residues. CDR3 amino acids: CASSSDYGLAAYEQYF. In DNA, the CDR3 is TGTGCCAGCAGCTCTGACTATGGACTAGCCGCCTACGAGCAGTACTTC. Together with reference TRBV5-4 and TRBJ2-7, the CDR3 gives the full variable domain: ETGVTQSPTHLIKTRGQQVTLRCSSQSGHNTVSWYQQALGQGPQFIFQYYREEENGRGNFPPRFSGLQFPNYSSELNVNALELDDSALYLCASSSDYGLAAYEQYFGPGTRLTVT.

This chain joins TRBV6-2 or TRBV6-3 and TRBJ1-5; D gene uncertain. Germline V gene data show CDR1 as MNHEY and CDR2 as SVGEGT. V lost 4 bases to trimming and J lost 5 bases, with 6 bases between them. CDR3 length: 12 amino acids. CDR3 region: CASSSQDQPQHF. CDR3 DNA: TGTGCCAGCAGTTCGCAGGATCAGCCCCAGCATTTT.

This clone was found once. The chain is built from TRBV29-1 and TRBJ2-3; no reliable D call. Per the germline V gene, CDR1 is SQVTM and CDR2 is ANQGSEA. The CDR3 has 12 residues. Between the trimmed V and J ends, which lost 3 bases and 1 base, there was a span of 5 bases. The CDR3 sequence is CSVERGTDTQYF. CDR3 nucleotides: TGCAGCGTTGAGAGAGGCACAGATACGCAGTATTTT.

V usage is TRBV7-2 and J usage is TRBJ2-3; 7 nucleotides line up with TRBD1. Germline-derived CDR1 and CDR2 are SGHTA and FQGNSA. This CDR3 has 13 residues. The V and J ends lost 8 bases and 4 bases, in that order; junction bases with no gene match: 6. CDR3 coding DNA: TGTGCCAGCGGACAGGCACGCGCAGATACGCAGTATTTT. Translating it yields CASGQARADTQYF.

The gene calls are TRBV2 and TRBJ2-2; possibly TRBD2 for D (5 bases). Deletions cut 7 bases from V and 6 bases from J, with 18 bases between. Germline loops: CDR1 SNHLY, CDR2 FYNNEI. This CDR3 comprises 15 residues. CDR3 nucleotide sequence: TGTGCCAGCAAAACGAGGGCAGTTAATTCCGGGGAGCTGTTTTTT. Amino acids: CASKTRAVNSGELFF.

This sequence joins TRBV6-1 and TRBJ1-6, with 7 bases fitting TRBD1. This CDR3 comprises 15 residues. CDR1 MNHNS and CDR2 SASEGT come from the germline V gene. V lost 1 base, J lost 10 bases, and 7 bases stayed unmatched. DNA of the CDR3: TGTGCCAGCAGTGAAGACCGGACAGGTTTCTCACCCCTCCACTTT. It encodes CASSEDRTGFSPLHF.

This chain connects TRBV18 to TRBJ1-5; TRBD1 agrees at 10 bases. This CDR3 region has 15 residues. The junction had 4 bases not matched to a gene; V was cut back by 3 bases and J by 5 bases. The germline V gene has CDR1 KGHSH and CDR2 LQKENI. The CDR3 DNA is TGTGCCAGCTCACCGACAGGGGGCAGGCATCAGCCCCAGCATTTT. It yields the protein CASSPTGGRHQPQHF.

The chain is built from TRBV15 and TRBJ1-3; 9 nucleotides align to TRBD1. This CDR3 has 17 residues. J lost 1 base, V lost 1 base, and 5 bases had no gene match. From germline, CDR1 is LNHNV and CDR2 YYDKDF (reference sequence). The CDR3 sequence is CATSRVPQGASGNTIYF. The CDR3 DNA reads TGTGCCACCAGCAGAGTGCCACAGGGGGCGTCTGGAAACACCATATATTTT. Looking up the rest from reference TRBV15 and TRBJ1-3 gives the full variable domain: DAMVIQNPRYQVTQFGKPVTLSCSQTLNHNVMYWYQQKSSQAPKLLFHYYDKDFNNEADTPDNFQSRRPNTSFCFLDIRSPGLGDTAMYLCATSRVPQGASGNTIYFGEGSWLTVV.

The chain uses TRBV27 and TRBJ2-7; 8 nucleotides match TRBD1. CDR3 length equals 15 residues. Trimming at V came to 5 bases and at J to 2 bases, leaving 8 bases not matched to a gene. Germline V gene sequence: CDR1 MNHEY, CDR2 SMNVEV (reference sequence). The chain's CDR3 is CASSLPGQGTYEQYF. The CDR3 bases are TGTGCCAGCAGTCTACCCGGACAGGGTACCTACGAGCAGTACTTC.

The count of this clone is one. The chain recombines TRBV6-5 with TRBJ2-2; TRBD1 aligns across 8 bases. This CDR3 has 16 residues. Germline trimming cut 1 base from V and 8 bases from J; bases unmatched to any gene: 9. Germline V gene lookup returns CDR1 MNHEY and CDR2 SVGAGI. This CDR3 is CASSYYTGTGGGELFF. CDR3 in DNA: TGTGCCAGCAGTTACTATACCGGGACAGGCGGAGGGGAGCTGTTTTTT.

The chain uses TRBV7-2 and TRBJ1-2; D might be TRBD1 (5 bases). This CDR3 comprises 12 residues. Looked up from germline, CDR1 is SGHTA and CDR2 is FQGNSA. Trimming stripped 5 bases from V and 5 bases from J, with 9 bases between. This CDR3 is CASSQQEYGYTF. For the CDR3, the DNA is TGTGCCAGCAGCCAACAGGAATATGGCTACACCTTC. The variable domain in full, completed from reference TRBV7-2 and TRBJ1-2, reads GAGVSQSPSNKVTEKGKDVELRCDPISGHTALYWYRQSLGQGLEFLIYFQGNSAPDKSGLPSDRFSAERTGGSVSTLTIQRTQQEDSAVYLCASSQQEYGYTFGSGTRLTVV.

The chain employs TRBV9 and TRBJ2-1, with TRBD2 identical over 12 bases. The CDR3 runs 15 residues. V gave up 3 bases and J gave up 6 bases; unmatched junction bases: 4. Germline CDR1 reads SGDLS; CDR2 reads YYNGEE. For the CDR3, the DNA is TGTGCCAGCAGCGGGTCTAGCGGGGGGGCCAATGAGCAGTTCTTC. Protein sequence: CASSGSSGGANEQFF.

The chain links TRBV5-1 to TRBJ1-1; D possibly corresponds to TRBD1 (5 bases). V was shortened by 3 bases and J by 4 bases, with 10 bases between the two germline ends. The CDR3 consists of 13 residues. Germline V gene sequence: CDR1 SGHRS, CDR2 YFSETQ. CDR3 residues: CASSSRVSTEAFF. The CDR3 DNA is TGCGCCAGCAGCTCCAGGGTTAGCACTGAAGCTTTCTTT.

The chain carries TRBV28 and TRBJ2-3; TRBD1 might be the D (6 bases). The CDR3 covers 16 residues. V lost 6 bases and J 0 bases, leaving 16 bases between the germline ends. The germline V gene has CDR1 MDHEN and CDR2 SYDVKM. The CDR3 region is CASRSPQGRSTDTQYF. The CDR3 nucleotides are TGTGCCAGCAGAAGTCCTCAGGGGCGGAGCACAGATACGCAGTATTTT.

This clone was picked up one time. The rearrangement uses TRBV10-3 and TRBJ2-7; 9 bases fit TRBD1. CDR3 length equals 14 residues. CDR1 is ENHRY, CDR2 SYGVKD, per germline. The trim removed 6 bases at V and 5 bases at J, leaving 8 bases unmatched. The CDR3 DNA is TGTGCCATCAGCGATATGGGACAGGGCAACGAGCAGTACTTC. Its translation is CAISDMGQGNEQYF.

This clone has just a few counts. The gene calls are TRBV3-1 (or the pseudogene TRBV3-2) and TRBJ2-1; 10 positions agree with TRBD1. The trim removed 0 bases at V and 7 bases at J, leaving 9 bases unmatched. The germline gives CDR1 LGHDT, CDR2 YNNKEL (reference sequence). The CDR3 is 17 residues long. CDR3 sequence (DNA): TGTGCCAGCAGCCAAGATCTGGTGGGGACAGGGGAAAATGAGCAGTTCTTC. Protein product: CASSQDLVGTGENEQFF.

The CDR3 loop is CASSGTGKETQYF. In DNA, the CDR3 is TGTGCCAGCAGTGGGACAGGGAAAGAGACCCAGTACTTC. The chain joins TRBV12-3 or TRBV12-4 to TRBJ2-5, with 9 positions matching TRBD1. The CDR3 loop spans 13 amino acids. The V and J ends lost 5 bases and 3 bases, in that order; junction bases with no gene match: 1.

As regards this clone: The junction departs from the called germline gene at one end, perhaps through a read error. The chain carries TRBV6-1 and TRBJ1-5, with TRBD1 matching over 8 bases. CDR3 length: 14 amino acids. Looked up from germline, CDR1 is MNHNS and CDR2 is SASEGT. The CDR3 sequence is CASGDRGGFQPQHF. In DNA, the CDR3 is TGTGCCAGCGGTGACAGGGGCGGTTTTCAGCCCCAGCATTTT.

The genes are TRBV6-5 and TRBJ2-2, with 8 positions matching TRBD2. This CDR3 has 16 residues. Looked up from germline, CDR1 is MNHEY and CDR2 is SVGAGI. Germline trimming cut 4 bases from V and 4 bases from J; bases unmatched to any gene: 8. The chain's CDR3 is CASSFRGGLGTGELFF. CDR3 nucleotide sequence: TGTGCCAGCAGTTTTCGGGGGGGCCTCGGCACCGGGGAGCTGTTTTTT.